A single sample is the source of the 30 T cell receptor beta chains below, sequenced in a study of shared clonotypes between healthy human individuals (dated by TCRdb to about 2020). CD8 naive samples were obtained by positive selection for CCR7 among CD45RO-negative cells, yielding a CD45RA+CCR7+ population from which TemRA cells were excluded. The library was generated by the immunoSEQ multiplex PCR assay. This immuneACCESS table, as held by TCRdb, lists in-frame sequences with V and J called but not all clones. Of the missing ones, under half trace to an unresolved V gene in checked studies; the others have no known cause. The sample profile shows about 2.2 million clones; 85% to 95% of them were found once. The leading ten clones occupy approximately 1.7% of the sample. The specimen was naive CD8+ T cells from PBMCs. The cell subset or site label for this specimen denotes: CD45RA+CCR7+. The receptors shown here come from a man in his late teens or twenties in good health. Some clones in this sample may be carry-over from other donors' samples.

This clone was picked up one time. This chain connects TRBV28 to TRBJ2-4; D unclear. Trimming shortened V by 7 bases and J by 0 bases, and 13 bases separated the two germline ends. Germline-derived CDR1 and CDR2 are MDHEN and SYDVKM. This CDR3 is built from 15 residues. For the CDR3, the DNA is TGTGCCAGCACCCCAGAAACACAAGCCAAAAACATTCAGTACTTC. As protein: CASTPETQAKNIQYF.

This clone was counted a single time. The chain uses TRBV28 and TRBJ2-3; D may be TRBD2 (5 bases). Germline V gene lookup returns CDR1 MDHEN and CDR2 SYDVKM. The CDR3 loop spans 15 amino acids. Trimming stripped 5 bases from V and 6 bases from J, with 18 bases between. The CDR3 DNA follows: TGTGCCAGCAGTGCCTATCTCTTAGCGAGCGATACGCAGTATTTT. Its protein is CASSAYLLASDTQYF.

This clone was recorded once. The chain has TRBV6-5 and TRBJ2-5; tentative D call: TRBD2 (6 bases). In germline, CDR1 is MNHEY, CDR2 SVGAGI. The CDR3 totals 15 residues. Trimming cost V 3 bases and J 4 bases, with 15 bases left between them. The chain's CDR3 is CASSYLAEGLETQYF. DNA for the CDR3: TGTGCCAGCAGTTATTTAGCGGAGGGGCTAGAGACCCAGTACTTC.

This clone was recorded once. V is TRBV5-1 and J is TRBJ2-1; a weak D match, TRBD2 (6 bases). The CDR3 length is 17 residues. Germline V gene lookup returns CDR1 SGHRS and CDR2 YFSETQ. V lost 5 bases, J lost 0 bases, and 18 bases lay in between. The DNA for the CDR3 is TGCGCCAGCAGTATTGGCGGAGGGACCTACTCCTACAATGAGCAGTTCTTC. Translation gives CASSIGGGTYSYNEQFF. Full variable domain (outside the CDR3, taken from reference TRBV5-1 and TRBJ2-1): KAGVTQTPRYLIKTRGQQVTLSCSPISGHRSVSWYQQTPGQGLQFLFEYFSETQRNKGNFPGRFSGRQFSNSRSEMNVSTLELGDSALYLCASSIGGGTYSYNEQFFGPGTRLTVL.

The CDR3 sequence is CASSLGPGQYEQYF. Here the CDR3 DNA reads TGTGCCAGCAGTTTGGGACCGGGGCAATACGAGCAGTACTTC. The chain links TRBV28 to TRBJ2-7; D tentatively reads TRBD1 or TRBD2 (5 bases each). Trimming left V 3 bases short and J 4 bases short, with 13 bases between. The CDR3 is made up of 14 amino acids. Germline loops: CDR1 MDHEN, CDR2 SYDVKM.

Here the CDR3 reads CASSVGPHRGGSETQYF. DNA of the CDR3: TGTGCCAGCAGCGTAGGGCCCCACCGTGGGGGATCAGAGACCCAGTACTTC. The chain combines TRBV9 with TRBJ2-5; TRBD1 or TRBD2 may be the D gene (5 bases each). This CDR3 has 17 amino acids. V lost 0 bases and J lost 4, with 19 bases in between. CDR1 and CDR2 from the germline V gene are SGDLS and YYNGEE.

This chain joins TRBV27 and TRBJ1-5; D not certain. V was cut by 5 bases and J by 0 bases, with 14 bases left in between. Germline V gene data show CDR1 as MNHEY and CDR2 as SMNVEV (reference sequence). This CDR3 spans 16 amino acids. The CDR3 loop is CASSVGRGYSNQPQHF. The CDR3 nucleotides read TGTGCCAGCAGTGTAGGGCGTGGGTATAGCAATCAGCCCCAGCATTTT.

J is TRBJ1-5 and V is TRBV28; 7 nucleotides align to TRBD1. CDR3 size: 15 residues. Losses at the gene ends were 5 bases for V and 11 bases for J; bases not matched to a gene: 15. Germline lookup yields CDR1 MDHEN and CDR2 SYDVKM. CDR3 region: CASSKTGSLVEAQHF. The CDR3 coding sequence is TGTGCCAGCAGTAAGACAGGGTCCCTCGTCGAGGCCCAGCATTTT.

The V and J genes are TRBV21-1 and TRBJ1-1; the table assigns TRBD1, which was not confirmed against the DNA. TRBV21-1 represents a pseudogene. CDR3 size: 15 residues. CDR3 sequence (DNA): TGTGCCAGCAGCAAAGGGGGACAGCGAAGGACTGAAGCTTTCTTT. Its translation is CASSKGGQRRTEAFF.

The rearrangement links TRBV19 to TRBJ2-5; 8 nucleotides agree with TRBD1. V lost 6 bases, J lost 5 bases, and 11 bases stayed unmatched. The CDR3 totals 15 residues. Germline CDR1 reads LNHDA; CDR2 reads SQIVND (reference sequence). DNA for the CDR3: TGTGCCAGTAGGGGACAGGCCATTCTCGCGGAGACCCAGTACTTC. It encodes CASRGQAILAETQYF.

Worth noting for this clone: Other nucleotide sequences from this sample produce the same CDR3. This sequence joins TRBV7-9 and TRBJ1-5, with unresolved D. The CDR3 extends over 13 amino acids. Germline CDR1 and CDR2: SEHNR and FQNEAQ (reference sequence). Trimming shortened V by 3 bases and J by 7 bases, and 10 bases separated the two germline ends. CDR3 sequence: CASSLWGNQPQHF. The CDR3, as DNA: TGTGCCAGCAGCTTGTGGGGAAACCAGCCCCAGCATTTT.

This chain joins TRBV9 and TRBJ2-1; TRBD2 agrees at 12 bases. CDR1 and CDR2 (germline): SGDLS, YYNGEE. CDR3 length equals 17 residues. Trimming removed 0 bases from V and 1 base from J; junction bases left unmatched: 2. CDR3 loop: CASSVDGTSGSYNEQFF. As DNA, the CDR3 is TGTGCCAGCAGCGTAGACGGGACTAGCGGGTCCTACAATGAGCAGTTCTTC.

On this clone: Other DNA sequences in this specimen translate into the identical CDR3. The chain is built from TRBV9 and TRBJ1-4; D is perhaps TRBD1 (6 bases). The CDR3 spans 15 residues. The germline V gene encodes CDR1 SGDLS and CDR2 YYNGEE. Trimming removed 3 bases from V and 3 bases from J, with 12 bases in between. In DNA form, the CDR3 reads TGTGCCAGCAGCGGGCAGGGGAGGGCTAATGAAAAACTGTTTTTT. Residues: CASSGQGRANEKLFF.

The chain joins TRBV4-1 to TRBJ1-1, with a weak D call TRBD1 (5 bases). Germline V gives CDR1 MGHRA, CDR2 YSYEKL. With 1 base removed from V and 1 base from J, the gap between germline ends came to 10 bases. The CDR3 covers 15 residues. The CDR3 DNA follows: TGCGCCAGCAGCCAAGTTTGGGACCCGAACACTGAAGCTTTCTTT. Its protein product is CASSQVWDPNTEAFF.

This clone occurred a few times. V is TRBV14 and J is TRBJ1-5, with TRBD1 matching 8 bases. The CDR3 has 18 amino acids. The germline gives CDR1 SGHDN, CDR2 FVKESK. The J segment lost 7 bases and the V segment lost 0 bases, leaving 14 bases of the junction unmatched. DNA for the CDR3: TGTGCCAGCAGCCAAGAGGAGGTAGCGACAGGGGTCTGCCAGCCCCAGCATTTT. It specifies CASSQEEVATGVCQPQHF.

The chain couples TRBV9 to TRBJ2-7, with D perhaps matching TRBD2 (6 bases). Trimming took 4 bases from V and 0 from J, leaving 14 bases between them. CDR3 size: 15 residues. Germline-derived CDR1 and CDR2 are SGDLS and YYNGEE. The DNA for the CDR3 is TGTGCCAGCAGCCCTGGGGCTAGCGTCTCCTACGAGCAGTACTTC. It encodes CASSPGASVSYEQYF.

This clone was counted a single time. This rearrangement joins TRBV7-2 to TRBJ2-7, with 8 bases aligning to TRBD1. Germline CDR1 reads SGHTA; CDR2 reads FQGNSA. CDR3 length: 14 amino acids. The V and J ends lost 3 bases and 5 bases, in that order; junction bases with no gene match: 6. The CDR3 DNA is TGTGCCAGCAGCTTCCGCCAGGGGGCCAACGAGCAGTACTTC. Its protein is CASSFRQGANEQYF.

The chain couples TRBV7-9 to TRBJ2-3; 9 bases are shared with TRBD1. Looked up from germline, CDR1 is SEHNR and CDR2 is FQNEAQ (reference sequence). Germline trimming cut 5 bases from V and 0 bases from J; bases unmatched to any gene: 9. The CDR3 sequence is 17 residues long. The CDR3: CASSRKTGGSSTDTQYF. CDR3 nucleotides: TGTGCCAGCAGCCGAAAAACAGGGGGCAGCAGCACAGATACGCAGTATTTT.

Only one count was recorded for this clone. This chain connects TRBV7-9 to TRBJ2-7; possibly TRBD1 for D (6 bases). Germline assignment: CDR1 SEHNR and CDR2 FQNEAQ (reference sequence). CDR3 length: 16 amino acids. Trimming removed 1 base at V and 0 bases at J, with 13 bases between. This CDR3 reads CASSLVLGATSYEQYF. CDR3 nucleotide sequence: TGTGCCAGCAGCTTAGTTTTGGGGGCCACCTCCTACGAGCAGTACTTC.

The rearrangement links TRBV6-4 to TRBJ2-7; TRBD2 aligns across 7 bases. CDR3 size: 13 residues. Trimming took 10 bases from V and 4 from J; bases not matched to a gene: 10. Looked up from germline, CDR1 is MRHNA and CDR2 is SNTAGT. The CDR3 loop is CATNRGETYEQYF. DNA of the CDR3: TGTGCCACCAACCGGGGGGAAACGTACGAGCAGTACTTC.

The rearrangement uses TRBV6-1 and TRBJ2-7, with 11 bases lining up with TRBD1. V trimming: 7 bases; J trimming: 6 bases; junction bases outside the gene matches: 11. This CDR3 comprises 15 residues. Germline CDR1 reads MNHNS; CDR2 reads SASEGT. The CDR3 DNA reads TGTGCCAGCACCCTAGGACAGGGGGCGTCTTCCGAGCAGTACTTC. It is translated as CASTLGQGASSEQYF.

The CDR3 is CASSPSEGEYHEQYF. The CDR3 DNA follows: TGTGCCAGCAGCCCCTCCGAGGGGGAGTACCACGAGCAGTACTTC. The chain is built from TRBV6-5 and TRBJ2-7; D is perhaps TRBD1 (6 bases). Germline values: CDR1 MNHEY, CDR2 SVGAGI. Trimming took 6 bases from V and 5 from J, leaving 20 bases between them. The CDR3 contains 15 residues.

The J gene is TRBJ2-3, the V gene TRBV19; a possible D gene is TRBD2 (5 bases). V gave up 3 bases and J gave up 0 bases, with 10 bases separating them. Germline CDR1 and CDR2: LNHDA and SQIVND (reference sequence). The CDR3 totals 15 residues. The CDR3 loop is CASSIRAASTDTQYF. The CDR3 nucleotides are TGTGCCAGTAGTATTCGAGCGGCGAGCACAGATACGCAGTATTTT.

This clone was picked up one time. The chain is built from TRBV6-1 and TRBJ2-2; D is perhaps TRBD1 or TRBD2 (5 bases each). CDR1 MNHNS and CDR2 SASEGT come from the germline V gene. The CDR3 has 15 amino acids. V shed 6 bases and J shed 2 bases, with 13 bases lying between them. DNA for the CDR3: TGTGCCAGCAGGGACCGGGACGCCAACACCGGGGAGCTGTTTTTT. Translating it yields CASRDRDANTGELFF.

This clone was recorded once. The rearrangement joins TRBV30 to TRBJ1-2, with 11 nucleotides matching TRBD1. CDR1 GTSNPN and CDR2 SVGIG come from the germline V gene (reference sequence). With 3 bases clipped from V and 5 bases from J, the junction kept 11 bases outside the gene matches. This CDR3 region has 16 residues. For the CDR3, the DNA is TGTGCCTGGAGCGGTGTAAGGACAGGGGGCACTTATGGCTACACCTTC. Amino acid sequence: CAWSGVRTGGTYGYTF.

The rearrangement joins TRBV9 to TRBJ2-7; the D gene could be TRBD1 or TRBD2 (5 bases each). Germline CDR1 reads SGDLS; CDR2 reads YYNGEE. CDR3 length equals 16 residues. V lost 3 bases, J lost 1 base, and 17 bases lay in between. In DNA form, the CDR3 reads TGTGCCAGCAGCGCCGGAACGGGACGGGGATCCTACGAGCAGTACTTC. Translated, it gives CASSAGTGRGSYEQYF.

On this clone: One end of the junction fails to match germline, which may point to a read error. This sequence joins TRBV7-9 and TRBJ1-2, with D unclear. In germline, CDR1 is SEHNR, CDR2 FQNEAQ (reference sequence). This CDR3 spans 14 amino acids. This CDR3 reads CASSLGQVNDGYTF. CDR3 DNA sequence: TGTGCCAGCAGCTTAGGGCAGGTTAACGATGGCTACACCTTC.

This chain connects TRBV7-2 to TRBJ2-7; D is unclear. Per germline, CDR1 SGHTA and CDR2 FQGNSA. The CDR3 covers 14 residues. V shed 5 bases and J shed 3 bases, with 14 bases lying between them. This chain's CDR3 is CASSPSPRRYEQYF. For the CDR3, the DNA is TGTGCCAGCAGCCCATCTCCTCGGCGCTACGAGCAGTACTTC.

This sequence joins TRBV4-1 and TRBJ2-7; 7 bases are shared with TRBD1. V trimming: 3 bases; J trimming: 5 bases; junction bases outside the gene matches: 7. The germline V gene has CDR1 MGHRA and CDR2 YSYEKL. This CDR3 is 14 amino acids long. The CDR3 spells CASSQAGTEDEQYF. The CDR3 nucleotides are TGCGCCAGCAGCCAGGCCGGGACAGAAGACGAGCAGTACTTC.

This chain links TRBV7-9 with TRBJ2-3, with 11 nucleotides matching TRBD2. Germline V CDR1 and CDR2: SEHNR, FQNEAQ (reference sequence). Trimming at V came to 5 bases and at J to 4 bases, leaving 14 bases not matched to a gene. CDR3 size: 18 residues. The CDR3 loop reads CASSATSGKGIFSDTQYF. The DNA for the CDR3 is TGTGCCAGCAGCGCGACTAGCGGGAAAGGTATCTTCTCAGATACGCAGTATTTT.